These T cell receptor beta chains were read from a single sample in a study of blood T cell repertoires in COVID-19. Method: immunoSEQ multiplex PCR; TCRdb's copy keeps in-frame clones and lacks some. The table has roughly 100,000 clones, approximately 90% seen once. Specimen: peripheral blood. The receptors were gathered from a woman of 80 years or more in a cohort sampled during active COVID-19. Both conserved end residues are part of each CDR3. D genes are given only for firm matches. Only part of the rows carry a size: once, few, many, or a class if the clone is expanded.

>.|TRBJ2-5|.|TRBV10-3
CAINLAPRETQYF
TGTGCCATCAATCTAGCGCCTCGGGAGACCCAGTACTTC
>.|TRBJ1-2|.|TRBV24-1
CATSDLLGREGYTF
TGTGCCACCAGTGATTTGCTGGGGAGGGAAGGCTACACCTTC
>.|TRBJ1-5|once|TRBV23-1
CASSQSPRHLHRGISNQPQHF
TGCGCCAGCAGTCAATCGCCTCGACACCTCCATAGGGGGATTAGCAATCAGCCCCAGCATTTT
>.|TRBJ2-2|.|TRBV19
CASSKGTAGELFF
TGTGCCAGTAGTAAAGGAACAGCCGGGGAGCTGTTTTTT
>TRBD2|TRBJ2-3|.|TRBV24-1
CATSDFSGGSATDTQYF
TGTGCCACCAGTGATTTTTCGGGGGGATCCGCCACAGATACGCAGTATTTT
>.|TRBJ1-6|.|TRBV5-1
CASSLTPSSYNSPLHF
TGCGCCAGCAGCTTGACACCCAGCTCCTATAATTCACCCCTCCACTTT
>TRBD1|TRBJ1-3|.|TRBV9
CASSETGGNFMAGNTIYF
TGTGCCAGCAGCGAGACAGGGGGTAACTTTATGGCTGGAAACACCATATATTTT
>TRBD1|TRBJ1-4|.|TRBV3-1/TRBV3-2
CASSVTGDEKLFF
TGTGCCAGCAGTGTCACAGGGGACGAAAAACTGTTTTTT
>TRBD1|TRBJ1-4|.|TRBV10-2
CASSEPNRGYNEKLFF
TGCGCCAGCAGTGAGCCAAACAGGGGATACAATGAAAAACTGTTTTTT
>.|TRBJ2-5|.|TRBV9
CASSVSPGTRETQYF
TGTGCCAGCAGCGTATCCCCCGGGACAAGGGAGACCCAGTACTTC
>TRBD2|TRBJ2-5|.|TRBV3-1/TRBV3-2
CASSHTSGSETQYF
TGTGCCAGCAGCCACACTAGCGGGAGTGAGACCCAGTACTTC
>.|TRBJ1-3|.|TRBV19
CASSTTGTSGNTIYF
TGTGCCAGTAGTACCACAGGGACCTCTGGAAACACCATATATTTT
>.|TRBJ2-6|.|TRBV9
CASSVMSTGANVLTF
TGTGCCAGCAGCGTAATGTCCACTGGGGCCAACGTCCTGACTTTC
>.|TRBJ1-5|.|TRBV7-9
CASSLGASNQPQHF
TGTGCCAGCAGCCTAGGGGCGAGCAATCAGCCCCAGCATTTT
>TRBD2|TRBJ2-3|.|TRBV28
CASSSPRLAGGDTQYF
TGTGCCAGCAGTTCTCCTAGACTAGCGGGAGGGGATACGCAGTATTTT
>.|TRBJ2-7|.|TRBV2
CASRGDILSNEQYF
TGTGCCAGCAGAGGGGACATACTTAGTAACGAGCAGTACTTC
>.|TRBJ2-7|once|TRBV6-6
CASGSTDHYEQYF
TGTGCCAGCGGATCGACAGACCACTACGAGCAGTACTTC
>.|TRBJ2-5|.|TRBV10-3
CAINRQGIGETQYF
TGTGCCATCAATCGCCAGGGTATTGGAGAGACCCAGTACTTC
>TRBD1|TRBJ2-7|.|TRBV15
CATSIGTGSSYEQYF
TGTGCCACCAGCATCGGGACAGGGAGCTCCTACGAGCAGTACTTC
>.|TRBJ1-4|.|TRBV3-1/TRBV3-2
CASSQNRHDEKLFF
TGTGCCAGCAGCCAGAACAGGCATGACGAAAAACTGTTTTTT
>.|TRBJ1-3|.|TRBV5-4
CASSLDQARNTIYF
TGTGCCAGCAGCTTGGACCAGGCTAGAAACACCATATATTTT
>.|TRBJ2-7|.|TRBV4-2
CASSQDLAPTYEQYF
TGTGCCAGCAGCCAAGATCTGGCCCCCACCTACGAGCAGTACTTC
>.|TRBJ2-1|once|TRBV3-1/TRBV3-2
CASSQRPGMVF
TGTGCCAGCAGCCAAAGGCCGGGGATGGTCTTC
>.|TRBJ1-3|few|TRBV7-7
CASSTGQSSGNTIYF
TGTGCTAGCAGCACAGGACAGAGCTCTGGAAACACCATATATTTT
>.|TRBJ2-2|.|TRBV4-1
CASSLTPPQSTNTGELFF
TGCGCCAGCAGCCTTACACCCCCCCAAAGTACGAACACCGGGGAGCTGTTTTTT
>.|TRBJ2-7|.|TRBV10-3
CAIATGLIYEQYF
TGTGCCATCGCAACGGGACTCATCTACGAGCAGTACTTC
>TRBD2|TRBJ2-7|.|TRBV10-2
CASSASTSGGGYQYF
TGCGCCAGCAGTGCCTCCACTAGCGGGGGGGGATACCAGTACTTC
>TRBD1|TRBJ2-2|.|TRBV28
CASSLTGGRTGELFF
TGTGCCAGCAGTTTGACAGGGGGACGTACCGGGGAGCTGTTTTTT
>TRBD1|TRBJ1-2|.|TRBV5-1
CASSLGTGPNYGYTF
TGCGCCAGCAGCTTGGGGACAGGTCCTAACTATGGCTACACCTTC
>.|TRBJ2-1|.|TRBV5-1
CASSPTQGEQFF
TGCGCCAGCAGCCCGACCCAGGGTGAGCAGTTCTTC
>.|TRBJ2-3|.|TRBV30
CAWSPWDWTADTQYF
TGTGCCTGGAGTCCATGGGACTGGACCGCCGATACGCAGTATTTT
>.|TRBJ1-2|.|TRBV6-5
CASSRDIANYGYTF
TGTGCCAGCAGTCGGGACATCGCTAACTATGGCTACACCTTC
>.|TRBJ2-7|.|TRBV2
CASSERGTGLGEQYF
TGTGCCAGCAGCGAAAGAGGTACAGGGCTGGGCGAGCAGTACTTC
>.|TRBJ1-5|.|TRBV28
CASSSQRAPSNQPQHF
TGTGCCAGCAGTTCTCAGCGGGCCCCGAGCAATCAGCCCCAGCATTTT
>TRBD2|TRBJ2-1|.|TRBV4-2
CASSQEARGGNEQFF
TGTGCCAGCAGCCAAGAAGCGCGGGGGGGGAATGAGCAGTTCTTC
>.|TRBJ2-3|.|TRBV5-6
CASSLWWAGGDTQYF
TGTGCCAGCAGCTTATGGTGGGCTGGAGGTGATACGCAGTATTTT
>TRBD1|TRBJ1-5|.|TRBV23-1
CASSNRGSNQPQHF
TGCGCCAGCAGTAACAGGGGGAGCAATCAGCCCCAGCATTTT
>TRBD1|TRBJ1-1|.|TRBV18
CASSKGQGWEAFF
TGTGCCAGCTCAAAAGGACAGGGCTGGGAAGCTTTCTTT
>TRBD1|TRBJ2-1|once|TRBV5-1
CASSLDLGTVYNEQFF
TGCGCCAGCAGCTTGGACCTTGGGACAGTATACAATGAGCAGTTCTTC
>TRBD1|TRBJ2-3|.|TRBV27
CASSFKGQGAWADTQYF
TGTGCCAGCAGTTTTAAGGGACAGGGGGCTTGGGCAGATACGCAGTATTTT
>.|TRBJ2-7|.|TRBV7-2
CASSRSGTYEQYF
TGTGCCAGCAGCCGGTCGGGGACCTACGAGCAGTACTTC
>.|TRBJ2-1|once|TRBV15
CATRGGESSYNEQFF
TGTGCCACCAGGGGAGGCGAGAGTTCCTACAATGAGCAGTTCTTC
>TRBD1|TRBJ1-1|.|TRBV19
CASGQGSTEAFF
TGTGCCAGCGGACAGGGTAGCACTGAAGCTTTCTTT
>.|TRBJ2-6|once|TRBV28
CASTRRVPGANVLTF
TGTGCCAGCACCCGGCGGGTTCCGGGGGCCAACGTCCTGACTTTC
>.|TRBJ2-2|.|TRBV5-6
CASIWQGSTGELFF
TGTGCCAGCATATGGCAGGGAAGCACCGGGGAGCTGTTTTTT
>.|TRBJ1-5|.|TRBV12-1
CASSFEREMQPQHF
TGTGCCAGCAGCTTTGAGCGGGAGATGCAGCCCCAGCATTTT
>TRBD1|TRBJ1-2|.|TRBV25-1
CASSTSTGLFYGYTF
TGTGCCAGCAGTACCTCGACAGGGCTATTCTATGGCTACACCTTC
>.|TRBJ1-1|.|TRBV21-1
CASIVPGLEAFF
TGTGCCAGCATTGTTCCGGGTCTCGAAGCTTTCTTT
>TRBD1|TRBJ2-3|.|TRBV6-5
CASRTGKSTDTQYF
TGTGCCAGCAGGACAGGGAAGAGCACAGATACGCAGTATTTT
>.|TRBJ1-1|.|TRBV14
CASSQGTGWNEAFF
TGTGCCAGCAGCCAAGGAACGGGGTGGAATGAAGCTTTCTTT
>.|TRBJ2-5|.|TRBV2
CASSKGRGETQYF
TGTGCCAGCAGTAAGGGCCGGGGAGAGACCCAGTACTTC
>.|TRBJ2-1|.|TRBV21-1
CASEQRGNGVGSYNEQFF
TGTGCCAGCGAGCAAAGAGGGAACGGGGTGGGCTCCTACAATGAGCAGTTCTTC
>TRBD1|TRBJ2-1|.|TRBV12-5
CASAGGQVVNEQFF
TGTGCTAGTGCTGGGGGACAGGTAGTAAATGAGCAGTTCTTC
>TRBD1|TRBJ2-1|.|TRBV5-1
CASSLTGTGNEQFF
TGCGCCAGCAGCTTGACCGGGACAGGGAATGAGCAGTTCTTC
>TRBD1|TRBJ1-5|.|TRBV5-6
CASSLTGQGFASNQPQHF
TGTGCCAGCAGCTTGACGGGACAGGGGTTTGCAAGCAATCAGCCCCAGCATTTT
>TRBD2|TRBJ2-1|.|TRBV24-1
CATSEGRGSGASPDEQFF
TGTGCCACCAGTGAGGGTAGAGGAAGCGGGGCAAGCCCTGATGAGCAGTTCTTC
>.|TRBJ2-3|.|TRBV29-1
CSVEDRATWEEDTQYF
TGCAGCGTTGAAGATAGGGCAACCTGGGAGGAAGATACGCAGTATTTT
>TRBD2|TRBJ2-3|.|TRBV5-5
CASSLVRGGLDTQYF
TGTGCCAGCAGCTTGGTACGGGGGGGCCTGGATACGCAGTATTTT
>TRBD1|TRBJ1-5|.|TRBV5-6
CASSLTPGQGGQPQHF
TGTGCCAGCAGCTTGACGCCGGGACAGGGGGGTCAGCCCCAGCATTTT